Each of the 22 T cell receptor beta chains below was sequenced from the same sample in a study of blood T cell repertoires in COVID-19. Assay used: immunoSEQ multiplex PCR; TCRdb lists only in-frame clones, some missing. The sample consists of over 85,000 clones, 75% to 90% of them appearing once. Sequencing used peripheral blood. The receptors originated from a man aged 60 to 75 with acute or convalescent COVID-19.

CDR3 region: CASSVTRSNQPQHF. The CDR3 DNA reads TGTGCCAGTAGTGTGACAAGGAGCAATCAGCCCCAGCATTTT. The rearrangement uses TRBV19 and TRBJ1-5; the D is unclear. Germline CDR1 LNHDA, CDR2 SQIVND (reference sequence). Trimming stripped 5 bases from V and 1 base from J, with 9 bases between. The CDR3 covers 14 residues.

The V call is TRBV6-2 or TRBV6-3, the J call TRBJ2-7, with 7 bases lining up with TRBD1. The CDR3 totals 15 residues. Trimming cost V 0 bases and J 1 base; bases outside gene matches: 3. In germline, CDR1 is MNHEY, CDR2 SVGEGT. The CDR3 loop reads CASSYSRQGSYEQYF. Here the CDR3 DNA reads TGTGCCAGCAGTTACTCGAGACAGGGTTCCTACGAGCAGTACTTC.

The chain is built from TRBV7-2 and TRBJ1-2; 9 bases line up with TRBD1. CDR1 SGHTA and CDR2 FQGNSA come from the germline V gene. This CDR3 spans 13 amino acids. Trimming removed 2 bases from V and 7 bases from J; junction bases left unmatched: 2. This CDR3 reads CASSLTGGVGYTF. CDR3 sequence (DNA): TGTGCCAGCAGCTTAACAGGGGGCGTTGGCTACACCTTC.

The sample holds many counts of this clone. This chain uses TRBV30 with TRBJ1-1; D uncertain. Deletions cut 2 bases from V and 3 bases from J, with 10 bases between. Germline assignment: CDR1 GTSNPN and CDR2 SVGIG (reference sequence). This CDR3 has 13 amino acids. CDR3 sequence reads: CAWSIDTDTEAFF. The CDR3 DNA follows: TGTGCCTGGAGTATCGACACGGACACTGAAGCTTTCTTT.

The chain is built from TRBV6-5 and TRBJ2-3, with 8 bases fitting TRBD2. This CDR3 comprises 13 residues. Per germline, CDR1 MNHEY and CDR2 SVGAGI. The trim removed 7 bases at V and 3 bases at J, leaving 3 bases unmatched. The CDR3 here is CASNGGVTDTQYF. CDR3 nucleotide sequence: TGTGCCAGCAACGGGGGGGTAACAGATACGCAGTATTTT.

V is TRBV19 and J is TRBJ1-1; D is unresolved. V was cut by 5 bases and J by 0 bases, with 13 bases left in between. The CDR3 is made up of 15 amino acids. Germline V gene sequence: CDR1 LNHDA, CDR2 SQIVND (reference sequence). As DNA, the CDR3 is TGTGCCAGTAGTCCCCCCACCAGTCTGAACACTGAAGCTTTCTTT. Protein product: CASSPPTSLNTEAFF.

CDR3 loop: CASSVRLAGGLKGDTQYF. CDR3 DNA sequence: TGTGCCAGCAGCGTACGTCTAGCGGGGGGGCTTAAGGGAGATACGCAGTATTTT. This chain uses TRBV9 with TRBJ2-3; TRBD2 matches at 12 bases. This CDR3 is built from 18 residues. V lost 1 base and J lost 5; bases outside the gene matches: 11. Per germline, CDR1 SGDLS and CDR2 YYNGEE.

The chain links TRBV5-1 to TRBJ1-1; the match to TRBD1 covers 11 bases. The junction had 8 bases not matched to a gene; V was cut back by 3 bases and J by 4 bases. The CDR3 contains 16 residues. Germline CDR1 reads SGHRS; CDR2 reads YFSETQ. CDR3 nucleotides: TGCGCCAGCAGCTCAAAGGACAGGGGGCTATCCACTGAAGCTTTCTTT. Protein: CASSSKDRGLSTEAFF.

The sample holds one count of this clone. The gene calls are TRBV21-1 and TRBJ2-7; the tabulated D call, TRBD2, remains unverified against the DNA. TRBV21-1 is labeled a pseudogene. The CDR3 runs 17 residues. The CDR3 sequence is CASSKSSRDYPTYEQYF. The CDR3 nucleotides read TGTGCCAGCAGCAAGTCTTCGCGGGACTACCCAACCTACGAGCAGTACTTC.

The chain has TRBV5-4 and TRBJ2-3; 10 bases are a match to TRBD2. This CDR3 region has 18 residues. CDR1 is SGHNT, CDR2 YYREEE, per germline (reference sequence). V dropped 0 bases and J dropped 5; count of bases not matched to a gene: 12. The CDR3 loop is CASSLVRFSSGRRDTQYF. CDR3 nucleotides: TGTGCCAGCAGCTTGGTGCGGTTTTCTAGCGGGAGAAGAGATACGCAGTATTTT.

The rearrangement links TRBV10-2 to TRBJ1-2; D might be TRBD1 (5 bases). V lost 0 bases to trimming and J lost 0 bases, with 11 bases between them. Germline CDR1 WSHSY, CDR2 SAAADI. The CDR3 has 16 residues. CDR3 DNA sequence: TGCGCCAGCAGTGAGTCGGGGGGACGGTCTAACTATGGCTACACCTTC. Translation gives CASSESGGRSNYGYTF.

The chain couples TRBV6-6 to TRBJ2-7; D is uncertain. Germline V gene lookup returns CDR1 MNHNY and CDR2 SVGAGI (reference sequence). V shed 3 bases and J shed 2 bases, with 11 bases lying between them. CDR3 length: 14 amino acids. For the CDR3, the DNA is TGTGCCAGCAGTTATTGGGCAGTCACCTACGAGCAGTACTTC. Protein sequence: CASSYWAVTYEQYF.

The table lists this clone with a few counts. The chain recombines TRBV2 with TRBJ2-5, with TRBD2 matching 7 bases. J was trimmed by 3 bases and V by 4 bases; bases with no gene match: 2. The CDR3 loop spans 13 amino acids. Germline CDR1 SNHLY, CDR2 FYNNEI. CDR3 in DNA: TGTGCCAGCAGTGGGACTAGAGAAGAGACCCAGTACTTC. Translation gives CASSGTREETQYF.

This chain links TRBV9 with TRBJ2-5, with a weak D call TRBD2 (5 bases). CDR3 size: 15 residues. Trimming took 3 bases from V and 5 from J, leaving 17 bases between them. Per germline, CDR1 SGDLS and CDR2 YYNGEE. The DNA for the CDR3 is TGTGCCAGCAGCGCCTCTCTGGGGAGAGGCGAGACCCAGTACTTC. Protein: CASSASLGRGETQYF.

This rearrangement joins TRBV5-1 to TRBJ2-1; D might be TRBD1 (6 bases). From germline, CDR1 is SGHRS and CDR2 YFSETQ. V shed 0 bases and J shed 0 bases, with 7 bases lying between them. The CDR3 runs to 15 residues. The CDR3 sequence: CASSLGGGSYNEQFF. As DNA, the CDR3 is TGCGCCAGCAGCTTGGGAGGGGGCTCCTACAATGAGCAGTTCTTC. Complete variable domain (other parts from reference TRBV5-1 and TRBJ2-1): KAGVTQTPRYLIKTRGQQVTLSCSPISGHRSVSWYQQTPGQGLQFLFEYFSETQRNKGNFPGRFSGRQFSNSRSEMNVSTLELGDSALYLCASSLGGGSYNEQFFGPGTRLTVL.

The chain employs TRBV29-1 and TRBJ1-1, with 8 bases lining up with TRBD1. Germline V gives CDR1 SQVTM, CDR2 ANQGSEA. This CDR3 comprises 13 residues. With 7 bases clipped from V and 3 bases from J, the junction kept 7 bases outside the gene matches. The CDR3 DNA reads TGCAGCGATTCAGGGGGCAAATACACTGAAGCTTTCTTT. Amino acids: CSDSGGKYTEAFF.

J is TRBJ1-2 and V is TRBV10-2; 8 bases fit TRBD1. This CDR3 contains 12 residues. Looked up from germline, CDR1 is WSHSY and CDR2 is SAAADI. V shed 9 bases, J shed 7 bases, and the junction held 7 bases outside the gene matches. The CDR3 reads CASGQGGGGYTF. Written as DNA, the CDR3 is TGCGCCAGTGGACAGGGAGGAGGTGGCTACACCTTC.

The DNA of the CDR3 is TGTGCCACCAGTGATCACCGCCCGGACAGGGCAGCTGGAAACACCATATATTTT. It codes for CATSDHRPDRAAGNTIYF. J is TRBJ1-3 and V is TRBV24-1; 8 positions agree with TRBD1. This CDR3 is built from 18 residues. The trim removed 3 bases at V and 2 bases at J, leaving 11 bases unmatched. Germline CDR1 KGHDR, CDR2 SFDVKD.

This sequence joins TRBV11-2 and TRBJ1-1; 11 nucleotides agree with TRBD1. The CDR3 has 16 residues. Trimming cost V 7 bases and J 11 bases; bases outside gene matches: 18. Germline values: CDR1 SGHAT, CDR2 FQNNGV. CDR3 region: CASNTRGTGGLSEAFF. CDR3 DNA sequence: TGTGCCAGCAACACTAGAGGGACAGGGGGATTGTCGGAGGCTTTCTTT.

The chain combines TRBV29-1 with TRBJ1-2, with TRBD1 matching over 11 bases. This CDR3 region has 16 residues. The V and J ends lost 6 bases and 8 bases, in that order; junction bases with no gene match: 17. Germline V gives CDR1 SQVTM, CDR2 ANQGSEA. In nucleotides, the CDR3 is TGCAGCGTAAGAGGAGGGACAGGGGGATTTACGTCGGGCTACACCTTC. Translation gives CSVRGGTGGFTSGYTF. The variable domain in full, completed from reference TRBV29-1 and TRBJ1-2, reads SAVISQKPSRDICQRGTSLTIQCQVDSQVTMMFWYRQQPGQSLTLIATANQGSEATYESGFVIDKFPISRPNLTFSTLTVSNMSPEDSSIYLCSVRGGTGGFTSGYTFGSGTRLTVV.

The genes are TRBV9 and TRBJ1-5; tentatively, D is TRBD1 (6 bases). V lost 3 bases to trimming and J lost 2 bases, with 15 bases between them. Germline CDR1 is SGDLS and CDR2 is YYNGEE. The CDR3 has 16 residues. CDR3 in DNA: TGTGCCAGCAGCGGTGACTCAGGGGCAGGCAATCAGCCCCAGCATTTT. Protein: CASSGDSGAGNQPQHF.

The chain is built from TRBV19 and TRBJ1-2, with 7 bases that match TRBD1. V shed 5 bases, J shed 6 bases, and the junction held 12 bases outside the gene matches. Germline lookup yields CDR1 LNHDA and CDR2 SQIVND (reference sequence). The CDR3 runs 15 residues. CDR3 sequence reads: CASSGNRGPGDGYTF. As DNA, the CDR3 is TGTGCCAGTAGTGGAAACAGGGGCCCCGGGGATGGCTACACCTTC.